This T cell receptor (beta chain) was captured in a study of blood T cell repertoires in COVID-19. As for the study in general: Sample material is recorded as cDNA or gDNA derived from T cells, B-cell-depleted T cells, or PBMCs.

The J segment lost 0 bases and the V segment lost 0 bases, leaving 12 bases of the junction unmatched. Germline CDR1 LGHNA, CDR2 YNFKEQ. The CDR3 sequence is 20 residues long. Sequencing used immunoSEQ multiplex PCR; TCRdb keeps in-frame clones, though not all of them. The profile shows fewer than 450,000 clones, 70% to 90% of them singletons. The source of this sequence is a woman between 45 and 60 years old with COVID-19, enrolled during active disease. V gene TRBV4-2 combines with J gene TRBJ2-3, with 10 bases matching TRBD2. The sequencing sample was made of peripheral blood. CDR3 DNA sequence: TGTGCCAGCAGCCAAGATTTTACTAGCGGGGCCTTGGGTAGCACAGATACGCAGTATTTT. Amino acid sequence: CASSQDFTSGALGSTDTQYF.